The 15 T cell receptor beta chains reported below all come from one sample, sequenced in a study of T-cell memory formation after mild COVID-19. TCRdb fed the 5' RACE reads into MiXCR, producing one record per CDR3 protein. The sample consists of fewer than 500,000 distinct CDR3 sequences, 20% to 30% of them appearing once. Specimen: PBMCs or a T cell subset sorted from them (not recorded which). The origin of the receptors is an adult woman who had mild COVID-19 (a few samples of this study predate the infection). Cell type and time point are not known.

This clonotype turned up a few times. This chain links TRBV7-9 with TRBJ2-2; maybe TRBD2 (6 bases). This CDR3 is 19 amino acids long. The germline CDR1 and CDR2 sequences are SEHNR and FQNEAQ (reference sequence). Trimming took off 5 bases at V and 4 bases at J, with 26 bases between the two ends. CDR3 loop: CASSTYGGERMGRTGELFF. CDR3 nucleotides: TGTGCCAGCAGCACTTACGGAGGGGAAAGGATGGGCCGCACCGGGGAGCTGTTTTTT.

The chain combines TRBV12-3 or TRBV12-4 with TRBJ2-3; no reliable D call. The germline V and J ends were trimmed by 6 bases and 6 bases, with 16 bases remaining between them. The CDR3 covers 14 residues. The CDR3 is CASSIYPGMDTQYF. The CDR3 nucleotides are TGTGCCAGCAGCATTTACCCCGGCATGGATACGCAGTATTTT.

This clonotype was seen a few times. V usage is TRBV9 and J usage is TRBJ1-2; 8 bases match TRBD1. CDR3 length equals 15 residues. V lost 0 bases to trimming and J lost 0 bases; unmatched junction nucleotides: 1. Germline CDR1 is SGDLS and CDR2 is YYNGEE. The CDR3 loop is CASSVDRGTNYGYTF. The CDR3 region has the DNA TGTGCCAGCAGCGTAGACAGGGGGACTAACTATGGCTACACCTTC. Filled out from reference TRBV9 and TRBJ1-2, the complete variable domain reads DSGVTQTPKHLITATGQRVTLRCSPRSGDLSVYWYQQSLDQGLQFLIQYYNGEERAKGNILERFSAQQFPDLHSELNLSSLELGDSALYFCASSVDRGTNYGYTFGSGTRLTVV.

This clonotype has more than one count but fewer than ten. The V gene is TRBV6-5, the J gene TRBJ2-5, with D hard to call. This CDR3 contains 11 residues. Germline loops: CDR1 MNHEY, CDR2 SVGAGI. Trimming cost V 8 bases and J 4 bases, with 8 bases left between them. CDR3 in DNA: TGTGCCAGCGGGCCTGGAGAGACCCAGTACTTC. This sequence encodes CASGPGETQYF.

This clonotype has only a few counts. CDR3 DNA sequence: TGTGCCAGCAGCTTAGATTCCGGGCTAGCGGGGGGAGGGAATGAGCAGTTCTTC. This encodes CASSLDSGLAGGGNEQFF. This chain uses TRBV7-2 with TRBJ2-1, with 11 bases lining up with TRBD2. With 1 base clipped from V and 7 bases from J, the junction kept 12 bases outside the gene matches. In germline, CDR1 is SGHTA, CDR2 FQGNSA. The CDR3 runs 18 residues.

The rearrangement joins TRBV7-9 to TRBJ2-7; TRBD2 is a possible D gene (6 bases). Between the trimmed V and J ends, which lost 4 bases and 2 bases, there was a span of 6 bases. The CDR3 runs 12 residues. Per the germline V gene, CDR1 is SEHNR and CDR2 is FQNEAQ (reference sequence). CDR3 nucleotide sequence: TGTGCCAGCAGCTGGGGGGCCTACGAGCAGTACTTC. Amino acid sequence: CASSWGAYEQYF. Drawing the rest from reference TRBV7-9 and TRBJ2-7, the complete variable domain is DTGVSQNPRHKITKRGQNVTFRCDPISEHNRLYWYRQTLGQGPEFLTYFQNEAQLEKSRLLSDRFSAERPKGSFSTLEIQRTEQGDSAMYLCASSWGAYEQYFGPGTRLTVT.

This rearrangement joins TRBV4-2 to TRBJ2-1; a possible D gene is TRBD2 (6 bases). CDR1 and CDR2 from the germline V gene are LGHNA and YNFKEQ. The CDR3 runs to 17 residues. With 0 bases removed from V and 2 bases from J, the gap between germline ends came to 14 bases. CDR3 bases: TGTGCCAGCAGCCAAGAAGGCGCGGGGCACACCTACAATGAGCAGTTCTTC. Encoded protein: CASSQEGAGHTYNEQFF.

This clonotype was observed a handful of times. This chain connects TRBV7-2 to TRBJ2-7, with a possible D match to TRBD2 (6 bases). Germline V gives CDR1 SGHTA, CDR2 FQGNSA. This CDR3 spans 15 amino acids. Trimming cost V 4 bases and J 4 bases, with 17 bases left between them. CDR3 region: CASSWGTGAGYEQYF. CDR3 nucleotide sequence: TGTGCCAGCAGCTGGGGCACGGGCGCGGGGTACGAGCAGTACTTC.

In this sample, this clonotype turned up a few times. The gene calls are TRBV7-9 and TRBJ1-4, with D unresolved. CDR1 and CDR2 (germline): SEHNR, FQNEAQ (reference sequence). The germline V and J ends were trimmed by 2 bases and 7 bases, with 5 bases remaining between them. CDR3 length equals 12 residues. This CDR3 is CASSLYSEKLFF. The CDR3 DNA is TGTGCCAGCAGCTTATACAGTGAAAAACTGTTTTTT.

The J gene is TRBJ2-7, the V gene TRBV7-8; 10 bases fit TRBD1. The CDR3 covers 14 residues. Germline V lookup: CDR1 SGHVS, CDR2 FQNEAQ. V trimming: 0 bases; J trimming: 7 bases; junction bases outside the gene matches: 3. The CDR3 nucleotides are TGTGCCAGCAGCTTAGCCGGGACAGGGGTAGAGCAGTACTTC. Amino acids: CASSLAGTGVEQYF.

The rearrangement joins TRBV18 to TRBJ1-5; the match to TRBD1 covers 9 bases. CDR1 is KGHSH, CDR2 LQKENI, per germline. The CDR3 has 16 amino acids. J was trimmed by 7 bases and V by 3 bases; bases with no gene match: 10. CDR3 bases: TGTGCCAGCTCACCTACGCCCGGACAGGGGTGGCAGCCCCAGCATTTT. This gives the protein CASSPTPGQGWQPQHF.

As DNA, the CDR3 is TGTGCCAGCTCACCTAGTCAGGGGGCAGGTCAGCCCCAGCATTTT. Its translation: CASSPSQGAGQPQHF. J is TRBJ1-5 and V is TRBV18, with 8 bases fitting TRBD1. Germline CDR1 is KGHSH and CDR2 is LQKENI. This CDR3 region has 15 residues. V lost 3 bases to trimming and J lost 6 bases; unmatched junction nucleotides: 7.

CDR3: CASSLTGLNVGEQYF. The CDR3 DNA follows: TGTGCCAGCAGTTTAACGGGACTTAACGTGGGCGAGCAGTACTTC. The chain is built from TRBV27 and TRBJ2-7, with D perhaps matching TRBD2 (6 bases). V gave up 2 bases and J gave up 6 bases, with 17 bases separating them. Germline V lookup: CDR1 MNHEY, CDR2 SMNVEV (reference sequence). The CDR3 consists of 15 residues.

This clonotype was picked up a small number of times. The chain is built from TRBV25-1 and TRBJ2-6, with TRBD2 matching 7 bases. Unmatched junction bases numbered 11, after V lost 6 bases and J lost 0 bases. In germline, CDR1 is MGHDK, CDR2 SYGVNS. The CDR3 runs 18 residues. The CDR3, as DNA: TGTGCCAGCAGCCAGACAGTTCGGACTAGCTCTGGGGCCAACGTCCTGACTTTC. This translates into CASSQTVRTSSGANVLTF.

CDR3 in DNA: TGCGCCAGCAGCCAAGATGACGTCTCCTACGAGCAGTACTTC. Its translation is CASSQDDVSYEQYF. V and J are TRBV4-1 and TRBJ2-7; D unresolved. The CDR3 contains 14 residues. V was trimmed by 0 bases and J by 0 bases, leaving 6 bases between them. Looked up from germline, CDR1 is MGHRA and CDR2 is YSYEKL.